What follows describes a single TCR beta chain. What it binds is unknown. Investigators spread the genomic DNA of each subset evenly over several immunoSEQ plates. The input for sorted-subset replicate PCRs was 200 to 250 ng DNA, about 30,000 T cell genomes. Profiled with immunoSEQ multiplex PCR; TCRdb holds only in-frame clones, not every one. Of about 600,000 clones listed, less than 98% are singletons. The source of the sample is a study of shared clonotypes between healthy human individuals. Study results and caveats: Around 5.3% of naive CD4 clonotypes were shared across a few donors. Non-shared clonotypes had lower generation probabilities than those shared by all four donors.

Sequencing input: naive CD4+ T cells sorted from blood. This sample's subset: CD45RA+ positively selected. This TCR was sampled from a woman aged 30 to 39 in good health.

This CDR3 reads CATSRDYWGRRSYNEQFF. The CDR3 DNA sequence: TGTGCCACCAGCAGAGATTATTGGGGGCGCCGCTCCTACAATGAGCAGTTCTTC. The V call is TRBV15, the J call TRBJ2-1, with D perhaps matching TRBD1 (6 bases). V was clipped by 0 bases and J by 0 bases, with 15 bases between them. Germline V gene data show CDR1 as LNHNV and CDR2 as YYDKDF (reference sequence). The CDR3 has 18 amino acids.